This T cell receptor (beta chain) was retrieved from a study of blood T cells in healthy people across ages. A J-beta primer mix and a sample-barcoded 5' primer were used in a second PCR of about 7 to 12 cycles. TCRdb independently ran MiXCR on the 5' RACE reads; one entry per CDR3 protein. The sample consists of about 730,000 distinct CDR3 sequences, roughly 47% of them appearing once. Germline CDR1 reads SGHRS; CDR2 reads YFSETQ. The V segment lost 0 bases and the J segment 6 bases; nucleotides outside the gene matches: 2. The CDR3 runs 15 residues. Regarding the study as a whole: Diversity estimates from one million T cells were considered underestimates. It was found that TCR beta diversity correlated strongly with the percentage of naive T cells. Diversity of TCR beta per million T cells declined in a roughly linear way with age. Unsorted PBMC material precluded a definitive naive versus antigen-experienced comparison.

This clonotype was seen only a few times. The antigen is undetermined. Sequencing used blood. The rearrangement joins TRBV5-1 to TRBJ2-1; 11 nucleotides agree with TRBD2. This receptor was obtained from a woman between 55 and 75 years old in good health. CDR3: CASSLDTSGSNEQFF. In nucleotides, the CDR3 is TGCGCCAGCAGCTTGGATACTAGCGGGAGCAATGAGCAGTTCTTC.